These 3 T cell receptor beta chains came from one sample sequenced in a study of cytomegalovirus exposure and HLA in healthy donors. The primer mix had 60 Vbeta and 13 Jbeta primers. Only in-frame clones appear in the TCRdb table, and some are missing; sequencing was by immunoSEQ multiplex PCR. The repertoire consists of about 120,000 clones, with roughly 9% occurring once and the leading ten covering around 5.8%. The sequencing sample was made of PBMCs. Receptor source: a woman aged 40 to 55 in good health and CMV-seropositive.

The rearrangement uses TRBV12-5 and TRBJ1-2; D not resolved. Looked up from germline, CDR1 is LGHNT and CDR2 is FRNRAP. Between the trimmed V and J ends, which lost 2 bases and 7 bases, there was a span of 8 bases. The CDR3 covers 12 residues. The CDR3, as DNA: TGTGCTAGTGGTTTGCTAACTGGTGGCTACACCTTC. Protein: CASGLLTGGYTF.

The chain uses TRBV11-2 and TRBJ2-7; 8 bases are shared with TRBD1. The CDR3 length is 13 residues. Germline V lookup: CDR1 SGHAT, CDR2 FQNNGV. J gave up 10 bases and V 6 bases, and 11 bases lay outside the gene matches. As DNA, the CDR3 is TGTGCCAGCAGTTTGGGACAGGTCGGATTACAGTACTTC. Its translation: CASSLGQVGLQYF.

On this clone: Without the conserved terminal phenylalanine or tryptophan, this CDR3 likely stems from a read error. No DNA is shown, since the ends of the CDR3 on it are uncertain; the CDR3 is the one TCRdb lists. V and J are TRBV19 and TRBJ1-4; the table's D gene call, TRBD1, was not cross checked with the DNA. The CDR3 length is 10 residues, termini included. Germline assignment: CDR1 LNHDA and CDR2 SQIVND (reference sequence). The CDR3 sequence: CASSSRDRGV.